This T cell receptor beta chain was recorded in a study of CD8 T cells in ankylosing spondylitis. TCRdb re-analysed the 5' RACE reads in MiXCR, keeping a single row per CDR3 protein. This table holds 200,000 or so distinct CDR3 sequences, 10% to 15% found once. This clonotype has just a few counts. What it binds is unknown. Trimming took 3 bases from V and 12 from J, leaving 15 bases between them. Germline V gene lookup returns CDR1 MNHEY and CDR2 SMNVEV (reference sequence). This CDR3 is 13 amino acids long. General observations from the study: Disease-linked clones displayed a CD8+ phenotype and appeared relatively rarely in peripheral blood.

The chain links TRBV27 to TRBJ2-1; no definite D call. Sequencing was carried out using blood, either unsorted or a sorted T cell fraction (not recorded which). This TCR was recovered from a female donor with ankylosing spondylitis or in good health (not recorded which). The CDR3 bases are TGTGCCAGCAGTTTTAATGAGCGCCACTCGCAGTTCTTC. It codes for CASSFNERHSQFF.